This TCR beta chain is drawn from a study of cytomegalovirus exposure and HLA in healthy donors. Background on the study: Among the roughly 370 genotyped donors, 81% were placed in the Caucasian-associated ancestry cluster. Study-wide findings and caveats: Association of a missense DCLRE1C variant with TCR beta V- and J-gene trimming was reported in a later analysis.

The CDR3 has 14 residues. Primers included in the PCR were 60 Vbeta and 13 Jbeta primers. The assay was immunoSEQ multiplex PCR, and TCRdb's table has in-frame clones only and misses some. The repertoire has over 50,000 clones, around 87% of them found once; the top ten carry approximately 1.3%. Turning to this clone: Its antigen is not known.

This chain uses TRBV21-1 with TRBJ1-6. TRBV21-1 is reported as a pseudogene. Sequenced: PBMCs. The origin of this receptor is a man in his late teens or twenties in good health and CMV-seronegative. The CDR3 sequence is CASSKEELRSPLHF. As DNA, the CDR3 is TGTGCCAGCAGCAAAGAAGAGCTTCGTTCACCCCTCCACTTT.